This T cell receptor beta chain was captured in a study of T cell changes during pregnancy in multiple sclerosis. Data came from immunoSEQ multiplex PCR; TCRdb stores just in-frame clones and leaves some out. The profile shows 35,000 to 45,000 clones, over 75% of them singletons. V shed 6 bases, J shed 6 bases, and the junction held 5 bases outside the gene matches. There are 13 residues in the CDR3. CDR1 is SGDLS and CDR2 is YYNGEE in the germline V gene. The clonotype comes from a female donor with multiple sclerosis, enrolled in a pregnancy study. The rearrangement links TRBV9 to TRBJ2-1, with 8 positions matching TRBD2. This specimen was CD8+ T cells from peripheral blood mononuclear cells, taken in the first trimester of pregnancy. The CDR3 coding sequence is TGTGCCAGCACGGCGGGGGGCCCCAATGAGCAGTTCTTC. Amino acid sequence: CASTAGGPNEQFF.